This T cell receptor (beta chain) was identified during a study of post-analysis software for immune sequencing data. The overall study: Included courses were relapsing-remitting and secondary progressive multiple sclerosis; progressive-relapsing multiple sclerosis was also included. Study-wide results and caveats: A handful of TRBV segments were significantly more frequent in patients than in controls. TRBV5-6, TRBV5-1 and TRBV20-1 were among these segments. Strong same-batch co-clustering of samples appeared with F measure clustering.

This CDR3 contains 12 residues. The V gene lost 6 bases and the J gene lost 7 bases, with 10 bases spanning the gap. Germline CDR1 and CDR2: SEHNR and FQNEAQ (reference sequence). Tagging with unique molecular identifiers was a feature of the TCR beta cDNA libraries. From 1 to 10 million T cells, 550,000 or so cDNA molecules were obtained. TCRdb re-analysed the PCR reads in MiXCR, keeping a single row per CDR3 protein. The table records approximately 440,000 distinct CDR3 sequences, approximately 46% of them present only once. A word on this clonotype: Its specificity is not known.

This TCR was recovered from a girl aged 5-17 years with multiple sclerosis. V usage is TRBV7-9 and J usage is TRBJ1-5, with a weak D call TRBD1 (5 bases). Sequenced input: blood. The CDR3 spells CASSSDSQPQHF. The DNA of the CDR3 is TGTGCCAGCAGTTCAGACAGCCAGCCCCAGCATTTT. Filled out from reference TRBV7-9 and TRBJ1-5, the complete variable domain reads DTGVSQNPRHKITKRGQNVTFRCDPISEHNRLYWYRQTLGQGPEFLTYFQNEAQLEKSRLLSDRFSAERPKGSFSTLEIQRTEQGDSAMYLCASSSDSQPQHFGDGTRLSIL.